The clone carrying this TCR beta chain was seen just once. This record belongs to a study of blood T cell repertoires in COVID-19. Overall study: PBMCs, B-cell-depleted T cells, or T cells were the source of the cDNA or gDNA that made up the material.

Seattle-derived patients entered the study during active infection and were followed longitudinally. V dropped 4 bases and J dropped 5 bases, with 14 bases sitting between them. The CDR3 length is 15 residues. Germline values: CDR1 SSHAT, CDR2 FNYEAQ (reference sequence). Source study methods: Scientists estimated how many nucleated cells there were by amplifying reference gene primers. Some clones are missing from TCRdb's copy, which holds only in-frame ones; the method was immunoSEQ multiplex PCR. D and trimming were read from the DNA, whereas the V and J calls and clone size are those reported in that table. The table shows 140,000 to 150,000 clones, with about 88% occurring only once.

Sequenced material: peripheral blood. This TCR was sampled from a human donor with COVID-19, enrolled during active disease. The donor label of this sample is uncertain. This chain connects TRBV7-7 to TRBJ2-2, with D perhaps matching TRBD2 (6 bases). DNA for the CDR3: TGTGCCAGCAGCTCCCTCGGTGGAGGGACCGGGGAGCTGTTTTTT. Encoded protein: CASSSLGGGTGELFF. Full variable domain (outside the CDR3, taken from reference TRBV7-7 and TRBJ2-2): GAGVSQSPRYKVTKRGQDVTLRCDPISSHATLYWYQQALGQGPEFLTYFNYEAQPDKSGLPSDRFSAERPEGSISTLTIQRTEQRDSAMYRCASSSLGGGTGELFFGEGSRLTVL.